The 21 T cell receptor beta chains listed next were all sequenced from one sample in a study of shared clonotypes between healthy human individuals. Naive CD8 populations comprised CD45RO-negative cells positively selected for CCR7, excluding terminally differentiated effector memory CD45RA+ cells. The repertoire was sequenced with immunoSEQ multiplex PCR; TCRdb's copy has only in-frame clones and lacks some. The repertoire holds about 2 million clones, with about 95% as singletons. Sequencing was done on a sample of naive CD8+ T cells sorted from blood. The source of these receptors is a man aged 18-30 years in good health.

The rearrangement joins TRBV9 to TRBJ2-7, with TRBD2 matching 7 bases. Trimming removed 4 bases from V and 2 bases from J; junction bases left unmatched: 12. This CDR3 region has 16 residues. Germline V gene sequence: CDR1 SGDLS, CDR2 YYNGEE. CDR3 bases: TGTGCCAGCAGCCCTTCTACGGGAGGCACTACCTACGAGCAGTACTTC. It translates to CASSPSTGGTTYEQYF.

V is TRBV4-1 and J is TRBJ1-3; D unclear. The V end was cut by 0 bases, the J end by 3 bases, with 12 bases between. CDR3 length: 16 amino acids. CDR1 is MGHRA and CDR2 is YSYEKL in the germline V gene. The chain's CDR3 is CASSQDPQSGGNTIYF. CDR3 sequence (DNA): TGCGCCAGCAGCCAAGATCCCCAGTCCGGTGGAAACACCATATATTTT.

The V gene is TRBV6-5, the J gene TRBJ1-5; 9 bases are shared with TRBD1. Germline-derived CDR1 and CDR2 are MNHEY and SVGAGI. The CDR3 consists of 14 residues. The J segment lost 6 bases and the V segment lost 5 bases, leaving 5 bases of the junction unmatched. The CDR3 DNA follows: TGTGCCAGCAGTCCCGGGACAGGGATTCAGCCCCAGCATTTT. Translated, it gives CASSPGTGIQPQHF.

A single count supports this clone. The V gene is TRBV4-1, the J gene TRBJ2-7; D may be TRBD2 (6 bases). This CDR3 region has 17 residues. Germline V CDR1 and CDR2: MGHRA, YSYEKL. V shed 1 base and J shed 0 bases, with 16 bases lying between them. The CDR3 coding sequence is TGCGCCAGCAGCCAAGCGGAGGGCCAATCGTTCTCCTACGAGCAGTACTTC. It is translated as CASSQAEGQSFSYEQYF.

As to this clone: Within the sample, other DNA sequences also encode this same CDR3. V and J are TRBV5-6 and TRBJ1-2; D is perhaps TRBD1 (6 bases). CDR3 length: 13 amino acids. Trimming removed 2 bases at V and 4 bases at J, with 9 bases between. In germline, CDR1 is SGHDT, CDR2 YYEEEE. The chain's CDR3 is CASSLGQLYGYTF. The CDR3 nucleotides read TGTGCCAGCAGCTTAGGACAGCTCTATGGCTACACCTTC.

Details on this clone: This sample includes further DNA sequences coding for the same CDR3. CDR3 sequence: CASSLEVSSYEQYF. The DNA for the CDR3 is TGTGCCAGCAGCCTCGAGGTCAGCTCCTACGAGCAGTACTTC. V and J are TRBV7-6 and TRBJ2-7; D is ambiguous. With 5 bases removed from V and 0 bases from J, the gap between germline ends came to 11 bases. The V gene's germline CDR1 is SGHVS and CDR2 FNYEAQ. The CDR3 is made up of 14 amino acids.

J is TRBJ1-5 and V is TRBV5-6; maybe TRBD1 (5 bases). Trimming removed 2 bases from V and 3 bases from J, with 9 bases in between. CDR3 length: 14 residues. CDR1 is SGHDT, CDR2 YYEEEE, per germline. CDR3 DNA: TGTGCCAGCAGCTTTGCACAGGCCAATCAGCCCCAGCATTTT. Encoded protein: CASSFAQANQPQHF.

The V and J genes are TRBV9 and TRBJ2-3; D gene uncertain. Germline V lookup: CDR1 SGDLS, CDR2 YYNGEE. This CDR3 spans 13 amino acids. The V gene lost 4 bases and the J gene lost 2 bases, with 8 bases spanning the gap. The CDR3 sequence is CASSPEFTDTQYF. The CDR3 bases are TGTGCCAGCAGCCCCGAATTCACAGATACGCAGTATTTT.

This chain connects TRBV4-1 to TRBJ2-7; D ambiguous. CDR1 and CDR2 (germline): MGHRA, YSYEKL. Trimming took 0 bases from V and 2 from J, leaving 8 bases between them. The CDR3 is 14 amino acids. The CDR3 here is CASSQDPVAYEQYF. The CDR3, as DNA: TGCGCCAGCAGCCAAGATCCCGTTGCCTACGAGCAGTACTTC.

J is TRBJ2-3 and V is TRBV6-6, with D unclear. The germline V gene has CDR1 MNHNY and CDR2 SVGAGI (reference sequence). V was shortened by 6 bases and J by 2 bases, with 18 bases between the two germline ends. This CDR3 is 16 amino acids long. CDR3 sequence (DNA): TGTGCCAGCAGCCCCCCGTGGTTTAGCCCCACAGATACGCAGTATTTT. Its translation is CASSPPWFSPTDTQYF.

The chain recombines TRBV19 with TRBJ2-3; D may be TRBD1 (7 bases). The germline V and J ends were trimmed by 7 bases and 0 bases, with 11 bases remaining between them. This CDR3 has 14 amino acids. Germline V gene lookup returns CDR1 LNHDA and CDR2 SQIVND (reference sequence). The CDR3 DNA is TGTGCCAGTACCAGGGGGGACAGCACAGATACGCAGTATTTT. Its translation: CASTRGDSTDTQYF.

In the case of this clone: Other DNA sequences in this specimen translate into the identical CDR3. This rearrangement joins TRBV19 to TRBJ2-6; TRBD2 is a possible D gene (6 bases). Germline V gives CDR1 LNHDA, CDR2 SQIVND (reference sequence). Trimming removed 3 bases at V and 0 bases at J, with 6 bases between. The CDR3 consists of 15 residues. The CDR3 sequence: CASSIGGSGANVLTF. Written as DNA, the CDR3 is TGTGCCAGTAGTATCGGGGGCTCTGGGGCCAACGTCCTGACTTTC.

CDR3 nucleotides: TGTGCCAGCGGGACAGGGGTTTCTCACACTGAAGCTTTCTTT. Amino acids: CASGTGVSHTEAFF. V is TRBV25-1 and J is TRBJ1-1; TRBD1 matches at 10 bases. The junction had 6 bases not matched to a gene; V was cut back by 8 bases and J by 3 bases. The CDR3 covers 14 residues. Germline assignment: CDR1 MGHDK and CDR2 SYGVNS. Based on the CDR3 plus reference TRBV25-1 and TRBJ1-1, the full variable domain is EADIYQTPRYLVIGTGKKITLECSQTMGHDKMYWYQQDPGMELHLIHYSYGVNSTEKGDLSSESTVSRIRTEHFPLTLESARPSHTSQYLCASGTGVSHTEAFFGQGTRLTVV.

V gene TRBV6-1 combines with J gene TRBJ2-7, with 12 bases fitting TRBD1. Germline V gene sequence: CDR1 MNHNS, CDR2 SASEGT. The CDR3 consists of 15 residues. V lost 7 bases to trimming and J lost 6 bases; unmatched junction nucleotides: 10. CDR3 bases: TGTGCCAGCACCCCGGGACAGGGGGCCGTCCTCGAGCAGTACTTC. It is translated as CASTPGQGAVLEQYF.

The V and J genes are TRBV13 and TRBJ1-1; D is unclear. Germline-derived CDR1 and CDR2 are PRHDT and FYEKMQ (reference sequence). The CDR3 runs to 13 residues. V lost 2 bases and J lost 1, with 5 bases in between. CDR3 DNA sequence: TGTGCCAGCAGCTTATCTGCGAACACTGAAGCTTTCTTT. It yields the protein CASSLSANTEAFF.

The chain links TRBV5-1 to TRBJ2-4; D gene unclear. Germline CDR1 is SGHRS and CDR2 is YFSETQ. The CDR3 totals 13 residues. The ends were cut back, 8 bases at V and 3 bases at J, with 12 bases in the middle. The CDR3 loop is CARGWVGKNIQYF. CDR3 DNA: TGCGCCAGGGGTTGGGTCGGCAAAAACATTCAGTACTTC.

The CDR3 spells CACPRQGSYEQYF. CDR3 nucleotides: TGTGCCTGCCCCCGACAGGGCTCCTACGAGCAGTACTTC. The chain carries TRBV30 and TRBJ2-7; 7 bases are a match to TRBD1. CDR1 is GTSNPN and CDR2 is SVGIG in the germline V gene (reference sequence). CDR3 length: 13 residues. J lost 0 bases, V lost 6 bases, and 5 bases had no gene match.

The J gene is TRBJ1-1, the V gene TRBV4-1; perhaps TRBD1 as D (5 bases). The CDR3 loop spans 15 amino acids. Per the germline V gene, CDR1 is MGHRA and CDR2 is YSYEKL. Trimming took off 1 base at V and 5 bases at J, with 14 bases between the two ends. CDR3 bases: TGCGCCAGCAGCCAAGGATGGGGGGGTGGGACTGAAGCTTTCTTT. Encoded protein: CASSQGWGGGTEAFF.

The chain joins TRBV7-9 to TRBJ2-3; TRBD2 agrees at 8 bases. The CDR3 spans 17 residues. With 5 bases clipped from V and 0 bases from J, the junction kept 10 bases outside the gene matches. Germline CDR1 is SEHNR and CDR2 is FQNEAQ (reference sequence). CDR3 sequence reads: CASSTPVSGTSTDTQYF. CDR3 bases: TGTGCCAGCAGCACACCCGTTAGCGGGACTAGCACAGATACGCAGTATTTT.

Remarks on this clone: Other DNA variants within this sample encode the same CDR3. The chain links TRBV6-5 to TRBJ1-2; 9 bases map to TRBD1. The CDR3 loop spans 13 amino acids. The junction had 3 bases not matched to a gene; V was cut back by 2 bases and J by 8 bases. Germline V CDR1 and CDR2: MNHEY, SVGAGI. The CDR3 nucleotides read TGTGCCAGCAGTTACGGACAGGGGCTAGGCTACACCTTC. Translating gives CASSYGQGLGYTF.

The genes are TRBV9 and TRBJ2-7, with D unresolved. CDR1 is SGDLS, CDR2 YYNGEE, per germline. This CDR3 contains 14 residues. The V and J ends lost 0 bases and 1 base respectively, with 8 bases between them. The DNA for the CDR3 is TGTGCCAGCAGCGTAGCAGAGGCTTCCTACGAGCAGTACTTC. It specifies CASSVAEASYEQYF.